This T cell receptor beta chain was profiled in a study of breast tumors, draining lymph nodes, adjacent tissues. Study-wide points: The data were judged consistent with most tumor T cells coming from lymph node and expanding in tumor. Compared with basal-like, luminal-like tumors shared significantly more repertoire with nontumor tissue. Tumor repertoires ranked between lymph nodes and nontumor tissue in diversity, with V and J gene preferences. Data only fit, rather than demonstrated, lymph node origin of most tumor T cells.

CDR3 length: 13 residues. Germline V gene data show CDR1 as MNHNY and CDR2 as SVGAGI (reference sequence). The germline V and J ends were trimmed by 2 bases and 4 bases, with 6 bases remaining between them. Samples came from axillary lymph nodes draining the breast cancer. TCRdb analysed the multiplex PCR reads with MiXCR anew, one entry per CDR3 protein. The sample lists about 270,000 distinct CDR3 sequences, around 31% occurring once. This clonotype was recorded many times. Its specificity is unknown. The TCR originated in a female donor with breast cancer. Some clones in this sample may be carry-over from other donors' samples. The gene calls are TRBV6-6 and TRBJ1-3; perhaps TRBD1 as D (5 bases). Material: axillary lymph node tissue. The CDR3 here is CASSYGAGNTIYF. The DNA for the CDR3 is TGTGCCAGCAGTTACGGGGCAGGAAACACCATATATTTT.